This T cell receptor beta chain was recovered during a study of cytomegalovirus exposure and HLA in healthy donors. This clone was seen more than once but under ten times. The CDR3 contains 11 residues. V lost 6 bases to trimming and J lost 3 bases, with 8 bases between them. Germline CDR1 and CDR2: DFQATT and SNEGSKA (reference sequence). 13 Jbeta primers and 60 Vbeta primers were used for the PCR. Only in-frame clones appear in the TCRdb table, and some are missing; sequencing was by immunoSEQ multiplex PCR. In the table there are under 150,000 clones, roughly 62% of which are singletons. Sequencing input: PBMCs. This chain uses TRBV20-1 with TRBJ1-1, with D maybe TRBD1 (5 bases). The sequence derives from a man under 40 in good health and CMV-seropositive. The CDR3 DNA sequence: TGCAGTGCCAGGGATGACACTGAAGCTTTCTTT. This translates into CSARDDTEAFF.